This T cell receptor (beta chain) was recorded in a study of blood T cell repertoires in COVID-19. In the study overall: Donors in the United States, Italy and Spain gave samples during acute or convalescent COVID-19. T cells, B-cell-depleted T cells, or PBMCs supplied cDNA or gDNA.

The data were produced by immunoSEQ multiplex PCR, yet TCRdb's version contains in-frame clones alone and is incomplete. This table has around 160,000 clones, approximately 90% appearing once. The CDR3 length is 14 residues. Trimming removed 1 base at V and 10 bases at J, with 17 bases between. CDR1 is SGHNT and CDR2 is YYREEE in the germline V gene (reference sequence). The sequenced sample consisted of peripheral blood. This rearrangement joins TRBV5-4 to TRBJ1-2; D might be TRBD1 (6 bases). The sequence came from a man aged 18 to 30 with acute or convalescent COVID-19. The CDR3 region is CASSLLRAGADYTF. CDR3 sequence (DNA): TGTGCCAGCAGCTTGTTGCGTGCGGGGGCTGACTACACCTTC.